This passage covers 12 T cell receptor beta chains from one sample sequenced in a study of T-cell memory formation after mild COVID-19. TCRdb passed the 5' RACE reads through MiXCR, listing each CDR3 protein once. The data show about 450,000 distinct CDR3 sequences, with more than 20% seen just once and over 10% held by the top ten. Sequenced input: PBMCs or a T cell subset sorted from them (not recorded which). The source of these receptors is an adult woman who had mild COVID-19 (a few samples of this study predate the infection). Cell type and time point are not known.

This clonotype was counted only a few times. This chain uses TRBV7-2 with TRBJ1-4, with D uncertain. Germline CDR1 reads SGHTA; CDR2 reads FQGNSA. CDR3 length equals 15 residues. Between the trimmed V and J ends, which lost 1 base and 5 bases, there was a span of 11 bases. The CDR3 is CASSLEGLGNEKLFF. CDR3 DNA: TGTGCCAGCAGCTTAGAAGGGCTAGGGAATGAAAAACTGTTTTTT.

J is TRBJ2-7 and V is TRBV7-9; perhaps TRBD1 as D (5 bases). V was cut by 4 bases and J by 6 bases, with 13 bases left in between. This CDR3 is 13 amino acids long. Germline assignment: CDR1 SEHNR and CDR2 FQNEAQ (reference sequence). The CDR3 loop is CASSSQGMAEQYF. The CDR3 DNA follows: TGTGCCAGCAGCTCTCAGGGTATGGCCGAGCAGTACTTC.

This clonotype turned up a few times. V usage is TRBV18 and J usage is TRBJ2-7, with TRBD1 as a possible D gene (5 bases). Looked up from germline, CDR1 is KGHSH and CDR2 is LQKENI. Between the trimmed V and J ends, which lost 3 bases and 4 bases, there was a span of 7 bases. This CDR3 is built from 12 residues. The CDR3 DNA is TGTGCCAGCTCACCCAGGGTATACGAGCAGTACTTC. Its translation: CASSPRVYEQYF.

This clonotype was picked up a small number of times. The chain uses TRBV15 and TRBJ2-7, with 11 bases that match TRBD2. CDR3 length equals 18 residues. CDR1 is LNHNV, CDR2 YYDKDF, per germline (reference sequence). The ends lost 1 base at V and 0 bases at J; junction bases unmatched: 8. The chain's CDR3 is CATSRARGTSGLSYEQYF. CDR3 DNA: TGTGCCACCAGCAGAGCCCGTGGGACTAGCGGACTCTCCTACGAGCAGTACTTC.

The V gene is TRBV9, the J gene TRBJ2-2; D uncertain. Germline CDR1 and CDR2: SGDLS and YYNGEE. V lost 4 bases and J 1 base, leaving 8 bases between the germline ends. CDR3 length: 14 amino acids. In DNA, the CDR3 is TGTGCCAGCAGCAAGAGAGGGAACACCGGGGAGCTGTTTTTT. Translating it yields CASSKRGNTGELFF.

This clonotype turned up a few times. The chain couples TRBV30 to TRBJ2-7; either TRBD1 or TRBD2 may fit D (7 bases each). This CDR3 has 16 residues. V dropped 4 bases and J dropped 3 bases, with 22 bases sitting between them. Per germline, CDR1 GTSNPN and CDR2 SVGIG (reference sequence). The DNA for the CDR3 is TGTGCCTGGACCCACAAGGGGGCACCGGGGGGCTACGAGCAGTACTTC. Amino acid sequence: CAWTHKGAPGGYEQYF.

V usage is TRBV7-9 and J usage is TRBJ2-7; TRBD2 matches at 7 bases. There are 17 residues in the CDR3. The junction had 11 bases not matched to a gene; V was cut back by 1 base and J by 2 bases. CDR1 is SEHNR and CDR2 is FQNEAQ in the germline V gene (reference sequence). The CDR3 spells CASSLGFGASGTYEQYF. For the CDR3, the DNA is TGTGCCAGCAGCTTAGGATTCGGGGCTAGCGGTACCTACGAGCAGTACTTC.

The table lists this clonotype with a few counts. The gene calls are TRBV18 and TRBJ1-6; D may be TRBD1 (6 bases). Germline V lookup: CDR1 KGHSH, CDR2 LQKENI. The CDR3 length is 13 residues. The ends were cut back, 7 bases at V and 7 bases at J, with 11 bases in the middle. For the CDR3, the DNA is TGTGCCAGCTTTGACAGGACAAATTCACCCCTCCACTTT. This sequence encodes CASFDRTNSPLHF.

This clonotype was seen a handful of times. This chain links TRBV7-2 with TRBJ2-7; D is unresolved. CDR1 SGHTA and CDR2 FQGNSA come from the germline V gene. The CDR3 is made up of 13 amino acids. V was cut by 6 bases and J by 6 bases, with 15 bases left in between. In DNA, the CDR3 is TGTGCCAGCAGTTTAATTGCTGGGGTCGAGCAGTACTTC. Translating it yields CASSLIAGVEQYF.

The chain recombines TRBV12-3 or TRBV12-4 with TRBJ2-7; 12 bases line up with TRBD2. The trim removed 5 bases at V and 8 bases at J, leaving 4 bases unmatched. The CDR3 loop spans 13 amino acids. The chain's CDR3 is CASSRLAGDQQYF. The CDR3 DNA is TGTGCCAGCAGTCGACTAGCGGGGGACCAGCAGTACTTC.

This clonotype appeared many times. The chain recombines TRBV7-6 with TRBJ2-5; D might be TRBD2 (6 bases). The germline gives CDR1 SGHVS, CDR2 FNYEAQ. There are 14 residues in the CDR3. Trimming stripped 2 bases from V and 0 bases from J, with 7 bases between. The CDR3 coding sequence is TGTGCCAGCAGCTTACTAGCGCACCAAGAGACCCAGTACTTC. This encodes CASSLLAHQETQYF.

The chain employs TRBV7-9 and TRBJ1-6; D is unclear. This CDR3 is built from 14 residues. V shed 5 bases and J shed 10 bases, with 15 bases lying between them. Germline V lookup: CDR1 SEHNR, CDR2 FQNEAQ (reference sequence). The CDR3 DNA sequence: TGTGCCAGCAGCCCGGAAGCAGGCCGGTCACCCCTCCACTTT. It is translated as CASSPEAGRSPLHF.